This TCR beta chain was recovered during a study of blood T cell repertoires in COVID-19. At the level of the study: Sample material is recorded as cDNA or gDNA derived from T cells, B-cell-depleted T cells, or PBMCs.

As processed by the authors: Amplified reference gene primers provided the basis for estimating nucleated cell counts. TCRdb keeps only in-frame clones here, not all; method: immunoSEQ multiplex PCR. Clone size and the V and J calls come from that table; the DNA yielded D and trimming. The sample contains roughly 320,000 clones, 85% to 90% of which appear only once. Sequenced: peripheral blood. The source is a man in his 70s with acute or convalescent COVID-19.

The CDR3 DNA reads TGTGCCTGCACATGGACAGGGCGGACTGAAAAACTGTTTTTT. Amino acids: CACTWTGRTEKLFF. The V gene is TRBV7-5, the J gene TRBJ1-4; TRBD1, as called in the table, went unchecked against the DNA. TRBV7-5 is listed as a pseudogene. The CDR3 contains 14 residues.